This is a list of T cell receptor beta chains from one sample in a study of cytomegalovirus exposure and HLA in healthy donors. Method: immunoSEQ multiplex PCR; TCRdb's copy keeps in-frame clones and lacks some. Seen here are approximately 160,000 clones, 77% observed once, and the top ten hold over 2%. The sequenced sample was PBMCs. All receptors derive from a woman aged 40 to 50 in good health and CMV-seropositive. The CDR3 runs from the conserved cysteine through the conserved F or W. Each record gives: V gene, D gene, J gene, clone size, CDR3 protein, CDR3 DNA. D genes are given only for firm matches. Some rows mark clone size as missing; the rest say once, few, many or name a class of expanded clone.

TRBV10-3,TRBD1,TRBJ2-6,NA,CAISGERTGAGANVLTF,TGTGCCATCAGTGGAGAGAGGACAGGGGCTGGGGCCAACGTCCTGACTTTC
TRBV5-5,TRBD1,TRBJ1-1,NA,CASSQQGSYTEAFF,TGTGCCAGCAGCCAACAGGGGTCGTACACTGAAGCTTTCTTT
TRBV9,TRBD2,TRBJ2-2,NA,CASSPSGGSGELFF,TGTGCCAGCAGCCCTAGCGGGGGCTCCGGGGAGCTGTTTTTT
TRBV4-3,NA,TRBJ2-6,NA,CASSRNGANVLTF,TGCGCCAGCAGCCGTAATGGGGCCAACGTCCTGACTTTC
TRBV5-4,TRBD1,TRBJ2-1,NA,CASSSDPGTGGNEQFF,TGTGCCAGCAGCTCAGACCCCGGGACAGGGGGCAATGAGCAGTTCTTC
TRBV6-1,NA,TRBJ2-2,NA,CASRKTVTGELFF,TGTGCCAGCAGAAAGACAGTCACCGGGGAGCTGTTTTTT
TRBV7-2,TRBD2,TRBJ2-7,NA,CASSLEAGGPYEQYF,TGTGCCAGCAGCTTAGAGGCGGGGGGGCCCTACGAGCAGTACTTC
TRBV6-5,TRBD1,TRBJ1-5,NA,CASSVTGGMDQPQHF,TGTGCCAGCAGCGTAACAGGGGGCATGGATCAGCCCCAGCATTTT
TRBV29-1,TRBD1,TRBJ2-4,NA,CSVEDRVLIGAKNIQYF,TGCAGCGTTGAGGACAGGGTTTTGATAGGGGCCAAAAACATTCAGTACTTC
TRBV28,NA,TRBJ1-1,NA,CASRRRAAYTEAFF,TGTGCCAGCAGACGGAGGGCGGCGTACACTGAAGCTTTCTTT
TRBV6-5,TRBD1,TRBJ2-7,NA,CASRGQVEQYF,TGTGCCAGCAGAGGACAGGTCGAGCAGTATTTC
TRBV19,TRBD1,TRBJ2-1,NA,CASSMLQGWNEQFF,TGTGCCAGTAGTATGTTACAGGGGTGGAATGAGCAGTTCTTC
TRBV4-2,NA,TRBJ1-4,NA,CASGPPGANEKLFF,TGTGCCAGCGGACCCCCGGGGGCTAATGAAAAACTGTTTTTT
TRBV7-2,TRBD2,TRBJ2-6,NA,CASSASGTYSGANVLTF,TGTGCCAGCAGCGCTAGCGGGACCTACTCTGGGGCCAACGTCCTGACTTTC
TRBV6-5,NA,TRBJ2-2,NA,CASSYSGGRLSGELFF,TGTGCCAGCAGTTACTCGGGGGGAAGGTTAAGTGGGGAGCTGTTTTTT
TRBV18,TRBD1,TRBJ1-1,NA,CASSPSEGGWTNTEAFF,TGTGCCAGCTCACCATCAGAAGGGGGCTGGACGAACACTGAAGCTTTCTTT
TRBV6-1,NA,TRBJ2-7,NA,CASSGQYEQYF,TGTGCCAGCAGTGGACAGTACGAGCAGTACTTC
TRBV5-1,TRBD1,TRBJ1-2,few,CASSSGTGGAGYTF,TGCGCCAGCAGCTCCGGGACAGGGGGGGCTGGCTACACCTTC
TRBV7-2,TRBD1,TRBJ1-4,NA,CASSFYRGLGEKLFF,TGTGCCAGCAGTTTTTACAGGGGGTTGGGTGAAAAACTGTTTTTT
TRBV30,NA,TRBJ2-1,NA,CAWRGGPRGYEQFF,TGTGCCTGGAGGGGGGGACCCCGGGGCTATGAGCAGTTCTTC
TRBV6-5,NA,TRBJ1-4,NA,CASSDREKLFF,TGTGCCAGCAGCGACAGGGAAAAACTGTTTTTT
TRBV4-2,TRBD2,TRBJ2-3,NA,CASSQETPRGYTDTQYF,TGTGCCAGCAGCCAAGAGACTCCGCGGGGGTACACAGATACGCAGTATTTT
TRBV29-1,NA,TRBJ1-4,NA,CSVVSGVAGAGEKLFF,TGCAGCGTTGTCTCGGGGGTTGCCGGGGCGGGTGAAAAACTGTTTTTT
TRBV7-8,NA,TRBJ1-5,NA,CASTTGRDQPQHF,TGTGCCAGCACTACAGGGAGGGATCAGCCCCAGCATTTT
TRBV7-2,TRBD2,TRBJ2-3,NA,CASSSLAGGRRTDTQYF,TGTGCCAGCAGCTCCTTAGCGGGAGGTCGTAGGACAGATACGCAGTATTTT
TRBV9,NA,TRBJ1-1,NA,CASSPPDTEAFF,TGTGCCAGCAGCCCCCCAGACACTGAAGCTTTCTTT
TRBV29-1,TRBD1,TRBJ1-4,NA,CSVAGTGMEKLFF,TGCAGCGTTGCCGGGACAGGGATGGAAAAACTGTTTTTT
TRBV18,NA,TRBJ1-5,NA,CASSPSDSFSNQPQHF,TGTGCCAGCTCACCAAGCGACAGTTTTAGCAATCAGCCCCAGCATTTT
TRBV6-6,TRBD1,TRBJ1-1,few,CASSYSGTGNTEAFF,TGTGCCAGCAGTTACTCTGGGACAGGGAACACTGAAGCTTTCTTT
TRBV20-1,NA,TRBJ2-3,NA,CSAGELNTQYF,TGCAGTGCAGGAGAATTGAATACGCAGTATTTT
TRBV28,NA,TRBJ1-4,NA,CASSLGGEAELFF,TGTGCCAGCAGTTTAGGAGGGGAAGCGGAACTGTTTTTT
TRBV12-5,NA,TRBJ1-5,NA,CASAFSNQPQHF,TGTGCTAGTGCCTTCAGCAATCAGCCCCAGCATTTT
TRBV19,NA,TRBJ1-6,NA,CASSMGAISPLHF,TGTGCCAGTAGTATGGGGGCGATTTCACCCCTCCACTTT
TRBV30,TRBD2,TRBJ2-1,NA,CAWSSLAGSYNEQFF,TGTGCCTGGAGTTCGTTAGCGGGCTCCTACAATGAGCAGTTCTTC
TRBV5-1,TRBD2,TRBJ2-3,NA,CASSWGSGGRYSTDTQYF,TGCGCCAGCAGCTGGGGAAGCGGGGGCAGATATAGCACAGATACGCAGTATTTT
TRBV30,NA,TRBJ1-6,once,CAWSPQTGVYNSPLHF,TGTGCCTGGAGTCCTCAGACAGGAGTCTATAATTCACCCCTCCACTTT
TRBV6-1,NA,TRBJ2-7,NA,CASSEGSSYEQYF,TGTGCCAGCAGTGAAGGCAGCTCCTACGAGCAGTACTTC
TRBV28,NA,TRBJ2-1,once,CASSLFSEQFF,TGTGCCAGCAGTTTATTCAGTGAGCAGTTCTTC
TRBV7-2,NA,TRBJ2-7,NA,CASSLGGTKYEQYF,TGTGCCAGCAGCTTAGGGGGGACAAAATACGAGCAGTACTTC
TRBV7-9,NA,TRBJ2-7,NA,CASSWSNYEQYF,TGTGCCAGCAGCTGGTCAAATTACGAGCAGTACTTC
TRBV10-1,NA,TRBJ2-7,NA,CASSGDSAYEQYF,TGCGCCAGCAGTGGGGACTCCGCCTACGAGCAGTACTTC
TRBV19,TRBD1,TRBJ2-7,NA,CASSMGQGSEQYF,TGTGCCAGTAGTATGGGACAGGGGAGCGAGCAGTACTTC
TRBV11-3,NA,TRBJ1-2,NA,CASSFGHRDVGYGYTF,TGTGCCAGCAGCTTTGGGCACAGGGATGTGGGCTATGGCTACACCTTC
TRBV7-2,TRBD2,TRBJ2-1,NA,CASSSRTSNEQFF,TGTGCCAGCAGCTCCCGGACTAGCAATGAGCAGTTCTTC
TRBV19,TRBD2,TRBJ2-1,NA,CASSTSSGRLNEQFF,TGTGCCAGTAGTACCTCTAGCGGGAGATTAAATGAGCAGTTCTTC
TRBV10-3,TRBD2,TRBJ2-7,NA,CAISESLAGGQEQYF,TGTGCCATCAGTGAGAGTCTAGCGGGGGGTCAGGAGCAGTACTTC
TRBV11-3,TRBD1,TRBJ2-1,once,CASSLEGQEYNEQFF,TGTGCCAGCAGCTTAGAGGGACAGGAGTACAATGAGCAGTTCTTC
TRBV19,TRBD1,TRBJ2-7,NA,CASSIGQGQRYEQYF,TGTGCCAGTAGTATCGGACAGGGGCAAAGGTACGAGCAGTACTTC
TRBV6-6,TRBD1,TRBJ1-5,NA,CASSYPQGEANQPQHF,TGTGCCAGCAGTTACCCCCAGGGGGAGGCCAATCAGCCCCAGCATTTT
TRBV19,TRBD1,TRBJ1-4,NA,CASSLNRGGLNEKLFF,TGTGCCAGTTCCCTCAACAGGGGGGGACTTAATGAAAAACTGTTTTTT
TRBV6-5,TRBD1,TRBJ1-5,few,CASRRQGYNQPQHF,TGTGCCAGCAGGAGACAGGGCTACAATCAGCCCCAGCATTTT
TRBV7-6,TRBD1,TRBJ2-5,once,CASSSGQELETQYF,TGTGCCAGCAGCTCTGGACAGGAGTTAGAGACCCAGTACTTC
TRBV6-4,NA,TRBJ2-5,NA,CASNAVQETQYF,TGTGCCAGCAATGCAGTACAAGAGACCCAGTACTTC
TRBV6-1,NA,TRBJ2-7,NA,CASCRTRGSYEQYF,TGTGCCAGCTGTCGTACCCGGGGATCCTACGAGCAGTACTTC
TRBV5-6,TRBD2,TRBJ2-3,NA,CASKREESTDTQYF,TGTGCCAGCAAACGGGAGGAGAGCACAGATACGCAGTATTTT
TRBV19,TRBD1,TRBJ1-4,NA,CASGQGAFNEKLFF,TGTGCCAGTGGACAGGGGGCGTTTAATGAAAAACTGTTTTTT
TRBV6-1,NA,TRBJ2-2,NA,CASSELVQGELFF,TGTGCCAGCAGTGAACTGGTACAGGGGGAGCTGTTTTTT